The 29 T cell receptor beta chains in this list originate from one sample, sequenced in a study of siplizumab effects on memory and regulatory T cells. The assay was immunoSEQ multiplex PCR, and TCRdb's table has in-frame clones only and misses some. Among about 100,000 clones listed, 94% were seen once. What was sequenced was non-Treg CD4+ T cells sorted from blood. The receptors derive from a human donor in good health.

This chain joins TRBV28 and TRBJ2-2; no reliable D call. V lost 3 bases and J 9 bases, leaving 5 bases between the germline ends. This CDR3 spans 11 amino acids. Germline V gene data show CDR1 as MDHEN and CDR2 as SYDVKM. The CDR3 DNA sequence: TGTGCCAGCAGTTTCCTCAGGGAGCTGTTTTTT. Translating gives CASSFLRELFF.

The chain links TRBV7-8 to TRBJ2-5; 7 positions match TRBD1. V dropped 5 bases and J dropped 2; count of bases not matched to a gene: 8. Germline V CDR1 and CDR2: SGHVS, FQNEAQ. This CDR3 has 15 residues. In nucleotides, the CDR3 is TGTGCCAGCAGCGCGAGACCGGGACAGCAAGAGACCCAGTACTTC. This gives the protein CASSARPGQQETQYF.

Here the CDR3 DNA reads TGTTCCGGTCGAGGTTCTGAAAACATTCAGTACTTC. Its translation: CSGRGSENIQYF. The genes are TRBV19 and TRBJ2-4; unclear D gene. The CDR3 extends over 12 amino acids. CDR1 is LNHDA and CDR2 is SQIVND in the germline V gene (reference sequence).

The chain combines TRBV7-6 with TRBJ1-2; the match to TRBD1 covers 8 bases. The trim removed 4 bases at V and 1 base at J, leaving 2 bases unmatched. Germline V gives CDR1 SGHVS, CDR2 FNYEAQ. The CDR3 has 14 amino acids. The CDR3 DNA follows: TGTGCCAGCAGCTGGGGACAGGATAACTATGGCTACACCTTC. This translates into CASSWGQDNYGYTF. The entire variable domain, with the rest obtained from reference TRBV7-6 and TRBJ1-2, is as follows: GAGVSQSPRYKVTKRGQDVALRCDPISGHVSLYWYRQALGQGPEFLTYFNYEAQQDKSGLPNDRFSAERPEGSISTLTIQRTEQRDSAMYRCASSWGQDNYGYTFGSGTRLTVV.

The chain has TRBV5-6 and TRBJ2-5; D gene uncertain. The germline gives CDR1 SGHDT, CDR2 YYEEEE. The V and J ends lost 3 bases and 5 bases respectively, with 17 bases between them. This CDR3 is 15 amino acids long. The CDR3 DNA is TGTGCCAGCAGCTCCCTTCACCTGATGGGGGAGACCCAGTACTTC. Translation gives CASSSLHLMGETQYF.

The rearrangement uses TRBV28 and TRBJ2-5; 10 positions agree with TRBD2. The CDR3 contains 16 residues. The ends lost 6 bases at V and 4 bases at J; junction bases unmatched: 11. Germline lookup yields CDR1 MDHEN and CDR2 SYDVKM. The CDR3 loop is CASSMGTSGIAETQYF. The CDR3 coding sequence is TGTGCCAGCAGCATGGGTACTAGCGGGATCGCAGAGACCCAGTACTTC.

The chain links TRBV9 to TRBJ2-1; D is unresolved. This CDR3 spans 15 amino acids. The V end lost 0 bases, the J end lost 7 bases, and 14 bases lay between the germline ends. Germline V CDR1 and CDR2: SGDLS, YYNGEE. This CDR3 reads CASSVERSLVNEQFF. In nucleotides, the CDR3 is TGTGCCAGCAGCGTAGAAAGGAGTCTAGTGAATGAGCAGTTCTTC.

This clone came up a few times. The gene calls are TRBV11-2 and TRBJ1-1, with D possibly TRBD1 on 6 matching bases. V was trimmed by 2 bases and J by 3 bases, leaving 13 bases between them. Germline V gene lookup returns CDR1 SGHAT and CDR2 FQNNGV. This CDR3 comprises 15 residues. The CDR3 coding sequence is TGTGCCAGCAGCTTAAACCCGGGACAAGACACTGAAGCTTTCTTT. Translation: CASSLNPGQDTEAFF.

The CDR3 DNA reads TGTGCTAGTGGTTCCCAGGGCACAGATACGCAGTATTTT. Translation gives CASGSQGTDTQYF. This rearrangement joins TRBV12-5 to TRBJ2-3; D remains unclear. The CDR3 has 13 residues. Per the germline V gene, CDR1 is LGHNT and CDR2 is FRNRAP. Trimming stripped 4 bases from V and 1 base from J, with 6 bases between.

J is TRBJ1-5 and V is TRBV28; D possibly corresponds to TRBD1 (6 bases). Trimming removed 3 bases from V and 5 bases from J, with 8 bases in between. The CDR3 sequence is 13 residues long. The germline V gene encodes CDR1 MDHEN and CDR2 SYDVKM. The CDR3 here is CASSFEGDQPQHF. In nucleotides, the CDR3 is TGTGCCAGCAGTTTTGAGGGGGATCAGCCCCAGCATTTT.

The chain couples TRBV14 to TRBJ1-1; 8 bases match TRBD1. There are 16 residues in the CDR3. The germline V gene has CDR1 SGHDN and CDR2 FVKESK. J gave up 0 bases and V 4 bases, and 7 bases lay outside the gene matches. CDR3 DNA sequence: TGTGCCAGCAGCCCGACCCGGACAGGGCTGAACACTGAAGCTTTCTTT. Protein sequence: CASSPTRTGLNTEAFF.

This rearrangement joins TRBV10-3 to TRBJ2-3; 12 bases line up with TRBD2. Germline values: CDR1 ENHRY, CDR2 SYGVKD. This CDR3 spans 18 amino acids. V lost 6 bases, J lost 2 bases, and 12 bases stayed unmatched. The CDR3 nucleotides read TGTGCCATCAGGGGCCCCCAGGGGACTAGCGGGTTCACAGATACGCAGTATTTT. This translates into CAIRGPQGTSGFTDTQYF.

The rearrangement uses TRBV28 and TRBJ2-3; D gene uncertain. Germline CDR1 is MDHEN and CDR2 is SYDVKM. The V and J ends lost 3 bases and 2 bases respectively, with 9 bases between them. CDR3 length: 14 amino acids. CDR3 nucleotide sequence: TGTGCCAGCAGTTTTGACATGGTCACAGATACGCAGTATTTT. It yields the protein CASSFDMVTDTQYF.

This clone has more than one count but fewer than ten. The V gene is TRBV10-3, the J gene TRBJ2-1, with D hard to call. Trimming took off 0 bases at V and 8 bases at J, with 5 bases between the two ends. The germline CDR1 and CDR2 sequences are ENHRY and SYGVKD. The CDR3 runs to 12 residues. The CDR3 spells CAISESRHEQFF. In nucleotides, the CDR3 is TGTGCCATCAGTGAGTCAAGGCATGAGCAGTTCTTC.

The chain recombines TRBV5-1 with TRBJ2-2, with TRBD2 as a possible D gene (5 bases). The germline V and J ends were trimmed by 4 bases and 3 bases, with 10 bases remaining between them. The CDR3 loop spans 14 amino acids. Germline V gene lookup returns CDR1 SGHRS and CDR2 YFSETQ. Here the CDR3 DNA reads TGCGCCAGCAGCCGACTATTTGACACCGGGGAGCTGTTTTTT. It codes for CASSRLFDTGELFF.

This rearrangement joins TRBV9 to TRBJ1-2; D remains ambiguous. Germline CDR1 is SGDLS and CDR2 is YYNGEE. V lost 4 bases, J lost 5 bases, and 12 bases lay in between. The CDR3 totals 13 residues. CDR3 amino acids: CASSRPAGYGYTF. The CDR3 DNA follows: TGTGCCAGCAGCCGCCCCGCAGGATATGGCTACACCTTC.

V gene TRBV29-1 combines with J gene TRBJ2-1; 7 bases align to TRBD1. Trimming at V came to 6 bases and at J to 6 bases, leaving 11 bases not matched to a gene. The germline V gene encodes CDR1 SQVTM and CDR2 ANQGSEA. There are 14 residues in the CDR3. The CDR3 bases are TGCAGCGTGGAACGGGGACAGTTGGGCAATGAGCAGTTCTTC. It encodes CSVERGQLGNEQFF.

J is TRBJ2-7 and V is TRBV15, with D maybe TRBD2 (6 bases). Trimming took off 1 base at V and 0 bases at J, with 10 bases between the two ends. CDR3 size: 15 residues. Germline CDR1 is LNHNV and CDR2 is YYDKDF (reference sequence). The CDR3 nucleotides are TGTGCCACCAGCAGAGGGAGGGTCAGCTCCTACGAGCAGTACTTC. It is translated as CATSRGRVSSYEQYF.

The chain combines TRBV7-2 with TRBJ2-1; D is undetermined. Germline V gene lookup returns CDR1 SGHTA and CDR2 FQGNSA. V was shortened by 2 bases and J by 8 bases, with 7 bases between the two germline ends. The CDR3 has 12 residues. The CDR3: CASSLMGYEQFF. Here the CDR3 DNA reads TGTGCCAGCAGCTTAATGGGGTATGAGCAGTTCTTC.

The rearrangement links TRBV6-1 to TRBJ2-1; 9 nucleotides line up with TRBD1. Trimming removed 6 bases from V and 2 bases from J; junction bases left unmatched: 2. The CDR3 has 14 residues. CDR1 and CDR2 from the germline V gene are MNHNS and SASEGT. The DNA for the CDR3 is TGTGCCAGCAGCCGGACAGGGGCCTACAATGAGCAGTTCTTC. Protein product: CASSRTGAYNEQFF.

This chain connects TRBV6-4 to TRBJ2-1; no clear D. This CDR3 is built from 13 residues. Germline loops: CDR1 MRHNA, CDR2 SNTAGT. Trimming removed 3 bases at V and 3 bases at J, with 6 bases between. The CDR3 is CASSEGNYNEQFF. The CDR3 nucleotides are TGTGCCAGCAGTGAAGGGAACTACAATGAGCAGTTCTTC.

The chain links TRBV13 to TRBJ2-5; tentative D call: TRBD2 (6 bases). V was trimmed by 4 bases and J by 5 bases, leaving 11 bases between them. Germline loops: CDR1 PRHDT, CDR2 FYEKMQ (reference sequence). CDR3 size: 13 residues. The CDR3 DNA follows: TGTGCCAGCAGCTCGGGACTTCGGGAGACCCAGTACTTC. Translating it yields CASSSGLRETQYF.

The chain links TRBV6-5 to TRBJ2-1; TRBD2 matches at 10 bases. CDR1 MNHEY and CDR2 SVGAGI come from the germline V gene. The CDR3 length is 13 residues. With V trimmed by 5 bases and J by 7 bases, 2 bases remained unmatched. CDR3 DNA: TGTGCCAGCAGTAGCGGGAGGGAGAATGAGCAGTTCTTC. Translation gives CASSSGRENEQFF.

The rearrangement links TRBV28 to TRBJ2-7; the D gene could be TRBD1 or TRBD2 (5 bases each). The length of the CDR3 is 19 residues. The V end lost 5 bases, the J end lost 5 bases, and 31 bases lay between the germline ends. Germline loops: CDR1 MDHEN, CDR2 SYDVKM. This CDR3 reads CASSPDYTPYQWGKHEQYF. The CDR3 DNA sequence: TGTGCCAGCAGTCCCGATTACACCCCTTATCAGTGGGGGAAGCACGAGCAGTACTTC.

J is TRBJ1-4 and V is TRBV19, with a tentative D call TRBD1 (6 bases). The CDR3 totals 15 residues. Germline lookup yields CDR1 LNHDA and CDR2 SQIVND (reference sequence). Between the trimmed V and J ends, which lost 7 bases and 4 bases, there was a span of 16 bases. CDR3 coding DNA: TGTGCCAGTATGCCAGGGGAGTTGAGTAATGAAAAACTGTTTTTT. Translation: CASMPGELSNEKLFF.

V usage is TRBV9 and J usage is TRBJ2-5; D ambiguous. V was shortened by 0 bases and J by 5 bases, with 5 bases between the two germline ends. Looked up from germline, CDR1 is SGDLS and CDR2 is YYNGEE. CDR3 size: 12 residues. The CDR3: CASSVEGETQYF. Here the CDR3 DNA reads TGTGCCAGCAGCGTAGAGGGCGAGACCCAGTACTTC.

This rearrangement joins TRBV30 to TRBJ1-3; D is perhaps TRBD1 (5 bases). The germline V and J ends were trimmed by 8 bases and 0 bases, with 14 bases remaining between them. The CDR3 is 14 residues long. Per germline, CDR1 GTSNPN and CDR2 SVGIG (reference sequence). CDR3 nucleotides: TGTGCCAGTGACAAGGGGAACTCTGGAAACACCATATATTTT. This codes for CASDKGNSGNTIYF.

The genes are TRBV11-3 and TRBJ2-3, with 9 bases that match TRBD1. Per the germline V gene, CDR1 is SGHNT and CDR2 is YENEEA. The CDR3 length is 16 residues. Losses at the gene ends were 5 bases for V and 3 bases for J; bases not matched to a gene: 9. CDR3 nucleotide sequence: TGTGCCAGCAGCGAATCCGGGACAGGGCCAACAGATACGCAGTATTTT. This sequence encodes CASSESGTGPTDTQYF.

This chain links TRBV7-6 with TRBJ2-2, with D tentatively TRBD1 (5 bases). This CDR3 is built from 16 residues. Germline values: CDR1 SGHVS, CDR2 FNYEAQ. The ends were cut back, 5 bases at V and 4 bases at J, with 17 bases in the middle. CDR3 sequence reads: CASSRNTRDITGELFF. The DNA of the CDR3 is TGTGCCAGCAGCAGAAACACCAGGGATATCACCGGGGAGCTGTTTTTT.